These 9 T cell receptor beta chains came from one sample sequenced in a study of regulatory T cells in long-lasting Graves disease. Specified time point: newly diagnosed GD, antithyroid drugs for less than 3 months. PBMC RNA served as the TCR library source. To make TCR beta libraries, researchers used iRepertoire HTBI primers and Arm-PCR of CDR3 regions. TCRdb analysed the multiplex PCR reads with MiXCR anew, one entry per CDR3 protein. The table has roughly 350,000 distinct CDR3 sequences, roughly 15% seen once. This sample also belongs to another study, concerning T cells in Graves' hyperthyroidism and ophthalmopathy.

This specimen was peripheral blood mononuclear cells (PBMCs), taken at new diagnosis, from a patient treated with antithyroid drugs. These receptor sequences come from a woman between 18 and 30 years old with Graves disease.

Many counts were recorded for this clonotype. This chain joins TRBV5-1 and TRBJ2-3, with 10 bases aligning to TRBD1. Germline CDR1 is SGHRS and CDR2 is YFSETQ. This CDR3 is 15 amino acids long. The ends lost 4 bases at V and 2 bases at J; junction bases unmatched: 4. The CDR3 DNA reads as TGCGCCAGCAGCGGCGGACAGGGGGACACAGATACGCAGTATTTT. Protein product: CASSGGQGDTDTQYF.

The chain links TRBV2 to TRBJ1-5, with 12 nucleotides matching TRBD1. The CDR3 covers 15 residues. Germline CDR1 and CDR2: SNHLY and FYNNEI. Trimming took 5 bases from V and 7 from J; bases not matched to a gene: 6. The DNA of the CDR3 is TGTGCCAGCAGTTTGTCCGGGACAGGGGGCCAGCCCCAGCATTTT. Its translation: CASSLSGTGGQPQHF.

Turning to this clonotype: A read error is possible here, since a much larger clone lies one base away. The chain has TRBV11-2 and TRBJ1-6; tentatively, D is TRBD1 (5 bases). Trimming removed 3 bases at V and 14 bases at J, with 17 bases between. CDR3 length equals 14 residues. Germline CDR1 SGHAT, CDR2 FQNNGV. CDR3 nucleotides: TGTGCCAGCAGCTTCCCGACAGTGAAATCAGCCCTCCACTTT. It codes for CASSFPTVKSALHF.

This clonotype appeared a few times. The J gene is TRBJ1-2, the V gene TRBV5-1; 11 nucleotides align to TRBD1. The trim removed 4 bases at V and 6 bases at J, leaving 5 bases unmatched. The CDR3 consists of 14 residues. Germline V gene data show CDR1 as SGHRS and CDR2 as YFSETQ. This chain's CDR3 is CASSRTGGADGYTF. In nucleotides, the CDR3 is TGCGCCAGCAGCAGGACAGGGGGCGCTGATGGCTACACCTTC.

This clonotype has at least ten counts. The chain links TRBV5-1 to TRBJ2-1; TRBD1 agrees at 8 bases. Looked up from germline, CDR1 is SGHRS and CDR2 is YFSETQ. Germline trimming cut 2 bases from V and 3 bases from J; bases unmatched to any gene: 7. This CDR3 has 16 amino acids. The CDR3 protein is CASSLQTGTGYNEQFF. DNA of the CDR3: TGCGCCAGCAGCTTACAAACCGGGACAGGCTACAATGAGCAGTTCTTC.

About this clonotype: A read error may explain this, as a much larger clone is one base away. The CDR3 bases are TGTGCCAGCAGCCAAGGGGGGACTGCAGGCTATGGCTCCACCTTC. This encodes CASSQGGTAGYGSTF. The chain links TRBV3-1 to TRBJ1-2; the D gene is possibly TRBD1 (5 bases). Germline V gene data show CDR1 as LGHDT and CDR2 as YNNKEL (reference sequence). The CDR3 runs to 15 residues.

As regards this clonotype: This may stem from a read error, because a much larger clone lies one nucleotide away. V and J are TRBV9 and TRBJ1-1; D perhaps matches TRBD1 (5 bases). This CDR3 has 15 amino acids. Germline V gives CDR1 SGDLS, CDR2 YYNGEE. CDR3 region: CASSPSPGAQEEALF. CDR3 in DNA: TGTGCCAGCAGCCCCTCCCCCGGGGCCCAGGAGGAAGCTCTCTTT.

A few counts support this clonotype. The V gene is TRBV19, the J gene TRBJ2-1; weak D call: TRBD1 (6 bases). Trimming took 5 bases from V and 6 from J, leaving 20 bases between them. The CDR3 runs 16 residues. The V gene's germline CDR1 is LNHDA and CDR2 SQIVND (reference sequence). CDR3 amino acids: CASSYNTGTLSNEQFF. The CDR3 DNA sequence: TGTGCCAGTAGTTATAATACCGGGACATTAAGCAATGAGCAGTTCTTC.

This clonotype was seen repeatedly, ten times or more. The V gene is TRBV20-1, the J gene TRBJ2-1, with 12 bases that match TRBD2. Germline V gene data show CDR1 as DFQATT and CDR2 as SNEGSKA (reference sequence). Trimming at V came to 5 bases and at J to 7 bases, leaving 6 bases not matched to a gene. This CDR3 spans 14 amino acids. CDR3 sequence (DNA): TGCAGTGCTCTAGCGGGAGGGGAGGCAAATGAGCAGTTCTTC. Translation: CSALAGGEANEQFF.